This is a list of T cell receptor beta chains from one sample in a study of control samples from healthy donors and cancer patients. Clones were sequenced by immunoSEQ multiplex PCR, and TCRdb holds only the in-frame ones, with some missing. The sample records around 130,000 clones, approximately 91% being singletons. Sequencing used blood. The receptor set was obtained from a man aged 45 to 65 in good health. CDR3s include the opening cysteine and the closing phenylalanine or tryptophan. The D gene is left open where the match is weak. Expanded clones are given a class, and other clones once, few, many or no size at all.

cdr3_nt	cdr3_aa	clone_size	cdr3_length	j_call	d_call	v_call
TGCAGCGTTGAATCCCTGCCGGTCTCGGACCTAATGAACACTGAAGCTTTCTTT	CSVESLPVSDLMNTEAFF	NA	18	TRBJ1-1	NA	TRBV29-1
TGTGCCAGCAGTAGCGGGGGGGCTTTGTTAGATACGCAGTATTTT	CASSSGGALLDTQYF	NA	15	TRBJ2-3	TRBD2	TRBV28
TGTGCCAGCAGCTCTGGGACTCGAGAGACCCAGTACTTC	CASSSGTRETQYF	NA	13	TRBJ2-5	NA	TRBV5-6
TGTGCCAGCAGCCAAGATTATGGAGTCTCTGGAAACACCATATATTTT	CASSQDYGVSGNTIYF	NA	16	TRBJ1-3	NA	TRBV3-1/TRBV3-2
TGTGCCAGCAGCCAAGATAGCCGGGACAGAGACTATGGCTACACCTTC	CASSQDSRDRDYGYTF	NA	16	TRBJ1-2	TRBD1	TRBV3-1/TRBV3-2
TGTGCCAGCAGTCCCGGGACGCGAACCTACGAGCAGTACTTC	CASSPGTRTYEQYF	NA	14	TRBJ2-7	NA	TRBV7-2
TGTGCCAGCAGCCGCCATGGGGGGAAGGGCTTGAACACTGAAGCTTTCTTT	CASSRHGGKGLNTEAFF	NA	17	TRBJ1-1	NA	TRBV7-9
TGCGCCAGCAGCTTGGATTCAACTAATGAAAAACTGTTTTTT	CASSLDSTNEKLFF	NA	14	TRBJ1-4	NA	TRBV5-1
TGTGCCAGCTCACCCGGAGGACAGAGAGAACAGTTCTTC	CASSPGGQREQFF	NA	13	TRBJ2-1	NA	TRBV18
TGTGCCAGCAGTGAATATGGCCATGGCTACACCTTC	CASSEYGHGYTF	NA	12	TRBJ1-2	NA	TRBV6-1
TGCGCCAGCAGCTTCGGCGCTGGCTATGGCTACACCTTC	CASSFGAGYGYTF	NA	13	TRBJ1-2	NA	TRBV5-1
TGTGCCAGCAGCTCTCGGACAGACGACCCTTATGGCTACACCTTC	CASSSRTDDPYGYTF	NA	15	TRBJ1-2	NA	TRBV5-4
TGTGCCAGCAGCTTTCAATCCGGGGAGCTGTTTTTT	CASSFQSGELFF	NA	12	TRBJ2-2	NA	TRBV11-2
TGTGCCAGCAGCGTAGAAAGTATGGGGACTGAAGCTTTCTTT	CASSVESMGTEAFF	NA	14	TRBJ1-1	NA	TRBV9
TGTGCCAGCAGTTTAGGTAGGGACAGGGGATATGGCAATCAGCCCCAGCATTTT	CASSLGRDRGYGNQPQHF	NA	18	TRBJ1-5	TRBD1	TRBV28
TGTGCCAGCAGCTTATTTACGGGCGACAATTCACCCCTCCACTTT	CASSLFTGDNSPLHF	once	15	TRBJ1-6	NA	TRBV7-8
TGTGCCAGCAGCTCTAGACAGGGCCAAGAGACCCAGTACTTC	CASSSRQGQETQYF	NA	14	TRBJ2-5	TRBD1	TRBV11-2
TGTGCCCAGGGACAGAACTATAATTCACCCCTCCACTTT	CAQGQNYNSPLHF	NA	13	TRBJ1-6	TRBD1	TRBV30
TGCGCCAGCAGCCAGTACAGGGGTGGGGACCCTTCAGATACGCAGTATTTT	CASSQYRGGDPSDTQYF	NA	17	TRBJ2-3	TRBD1	TRBV4-1
TGTGCCAGCAGCTTCGGACAGATGAACACTGAAGCTTTCTTT	CASSFGQMNTEAFF	once	14	TRBJ1-1	NA	TRBV7-8
TGTGCCAGTAGTATAACGCGACAGGGGGCTGGAAATCAGCCCCAGCATTTT	CASSITRQGAGNQPQHF	NA	17	TRBJ1-5	TRBD1	TRBV19
TGTGCCAGCAGATTGACAGGGCTGCGTTATTCACCCCTCCACTTT	CASRLTGLRYSPLHF	NA	15	TRBJ1-6	TRBD1	TRBV27
TGCAGCGCAGGCCGGGTGACGCAGTATTTT	CSAGRVTQYF	NA	10	TRBJ2-3	NA	TRBV29-1
TGTGCCAGCAGCTTAACCGGGACAGATAATTCACCCCTCCACTTT	CASSLTGTDNSPLHF	NA	15	TRBJ1-6	TRBD1	TRBV7-3
TGTGCCAGTAGTATCTACAGGAGCTATGGCTACACCTTC	CASSIYRSYGYTF	NA	13	TRBJ1-2	NA	TRBV19
TGTGCCAGCAGTACTGGTCAAGGAGAGCAGTACTTC	CASSTGQGEQYF	medium-sized	12	TRBJ2-7	NA	TRBV5-6
TGTGCCAGCAGTTTAGAGGGGTGGGGCTACACCTTC	CASSLEGWGYTF	NA	12	TRBJ1-2	NA	TRBV28
TGTGCCAGCTCACCCCCAGGACAGGGGGCCTACGAGCAGTACTTC	CASSPPGQGAYEQYF	NA	15	TRBJ2-7	TRBD1	TRBV18
TGCGCCAGCAGGCTAGCGGGGGGCCAAGAGACCCAGTACTTC	CASRLAGGQETQYF	NA	14	TRBJ2-5	TRBD2	TRBV10-2
TGTGCCAGCAGTTTCTATTCTGAAGCTTTCTTT	CASSFYSEAFF	few	11	TRBJ1-1	NA	TRBV12-3/TRBV12-4
TGTGCCAGCAGCTTCGAAATAACAGGGGTCAATGAGCAGTTCTTC	CASSFEITGVNEQFF	few	15	TRBJ2-1	TRBD1	TRBV11-3
TGTGCCAGCAGTTACCGGAATAGGGTAACTAACTATGGCTACACCTTC	CASSYRNRVTNYGYTF	NA	16	TRBJ1-2	NA	TRBV6-5
TGTGCCAGCAGCTTAACCAATGAGCAGTTCTTC	CASSLTNEQFF	NA	11	TRBJ2-1	NA	TRBV7-3
TGTGCCATTCACAGGGGGCTAGACTATGGCTACACCTTC	CAIHRGLDYGYTF	NA	13	TRBJ1-2	TRBD1	TRBV30
TGCGCCAGCAGCCTTAGCGGGGGGGCCTCTGATACGCAGTATTTT	CASSLSGGASDTQYF	once	15	TRBJ2-3	TRBD2	TRBV5-1
TGTGCCAGCAGGCCAACAGACCGCACTGAAGCTTTCTTT	CASRPTDRTEAFF	NA	13	TRBJ1-1	NA	TRBV12-3/TRBV12-4
TGTGCCAGCAGTCTTACAGGGGGCCCAACCTACGAGCAGTACTTC	CASSLTGGPTYEQYF	NA	15	TRBJ2-7	TRBD1	TRBV6-6
TGTGCCAGCAGCTTAGCGGGGTGGGGGACAGATACGCAGTATTTT	CASSLAGWGTDTQYF	NA	15	TRBJ2-3	NA	TRBV7-2
TGTGCCAGCACCCTAGCGGAATGGGATACGCAGTATTTT	CASTLAEWDTQYF	NA	13	TRBJ2-3	TRBD2	TRBV2
TGTGCCTGGAGTGTACAGGGGCATCAGCCCCAGCATTTT	CAWSVQGHQPQHF	NA	13	TRBJ1-5	TRBD1	TRBV30
TGTGCCAGCAGTCGGTCCACAGCACCTAATCAGCCCCAGCATTTT	CASSRSTAPNQPQHF	NA	15	TRBJ1-5	NA	TRBV9